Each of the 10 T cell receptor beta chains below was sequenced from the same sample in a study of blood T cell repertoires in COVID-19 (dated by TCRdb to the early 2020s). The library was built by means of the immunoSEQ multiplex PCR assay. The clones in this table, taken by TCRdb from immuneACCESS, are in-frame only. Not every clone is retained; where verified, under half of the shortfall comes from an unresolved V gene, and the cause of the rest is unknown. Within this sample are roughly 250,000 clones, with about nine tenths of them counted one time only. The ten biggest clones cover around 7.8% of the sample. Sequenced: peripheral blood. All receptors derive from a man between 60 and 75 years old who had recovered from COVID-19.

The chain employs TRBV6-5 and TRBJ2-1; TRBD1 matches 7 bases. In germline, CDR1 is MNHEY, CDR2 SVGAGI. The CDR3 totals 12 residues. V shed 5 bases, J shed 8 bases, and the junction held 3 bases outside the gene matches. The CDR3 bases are TGTGCCAGCAGTCGGGACAGCGATGAGCAGTTCTTC. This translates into CASSRDSDEQFF.

The CDR3 region has the DNA TGTGCCAGCAGCCCCCCGACAGGGGAGGCCGGGGAGCTGTTTTTT. Its translation: CASSPPTGEAGELFF. This chain uses TRBV7-6 with TRBJ2-2, with 8 positions matching TRBD1. The V gene's germline CDR1 is SGHVS and CDR2 FNYEAQ. This CDR3 has 15 amino acids. With V trimmed by 5 bases and J by 6 bases, 8 bases remained unmatched. Using reference TRBV7-6 and TRBJ2-2 for the parts outside the CDR3, the full variable domain is GAGVSQSPRYKVTKRGQDVALRCDPISGHVSLYWYRQALGQGPEFLTYFNYEAQQDKSGLPNDRFSAERPEGSISTLTIQRTEQRDSAMYRCASSPPTGEAGELFFGEGSRLTVL.

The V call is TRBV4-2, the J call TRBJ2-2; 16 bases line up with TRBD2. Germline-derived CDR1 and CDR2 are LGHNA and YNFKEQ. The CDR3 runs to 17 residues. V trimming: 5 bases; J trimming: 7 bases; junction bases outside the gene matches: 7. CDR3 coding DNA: TGTGCCAGCAGCGTTGGGACTAGCGGGGGGGTTAGCGGGGAGCTGTTTTTT. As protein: CASSVGTSGGVSGELFF.

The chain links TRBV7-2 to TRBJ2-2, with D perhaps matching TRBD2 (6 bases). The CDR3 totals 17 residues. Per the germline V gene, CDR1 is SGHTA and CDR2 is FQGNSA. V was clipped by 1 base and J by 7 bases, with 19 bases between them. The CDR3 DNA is TGTGCCAGCAGCTTAGTTGACGGGGGAAGTTGGGTCGGGGAGCTGTTTTTT. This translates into CASSLVDGGSWVGELFF.

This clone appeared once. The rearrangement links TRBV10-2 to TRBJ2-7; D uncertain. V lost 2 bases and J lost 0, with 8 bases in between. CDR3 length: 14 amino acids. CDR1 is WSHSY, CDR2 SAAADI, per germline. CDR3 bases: TGCGCCAGCAGTGAGGGCAGACACTCCTACGAGCAGTACTTC. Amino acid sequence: CASSEGRHSYEQYF.

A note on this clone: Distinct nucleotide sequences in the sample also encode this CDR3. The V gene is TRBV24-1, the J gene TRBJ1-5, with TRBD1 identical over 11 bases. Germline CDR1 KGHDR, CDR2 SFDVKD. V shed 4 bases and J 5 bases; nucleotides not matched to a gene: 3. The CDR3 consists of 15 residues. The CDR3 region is CATSDPGQGDQPQHF. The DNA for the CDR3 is TGTGCCACCAGTGACCCGGGACAGGGGGATCAGCCCCAGCATTTT.

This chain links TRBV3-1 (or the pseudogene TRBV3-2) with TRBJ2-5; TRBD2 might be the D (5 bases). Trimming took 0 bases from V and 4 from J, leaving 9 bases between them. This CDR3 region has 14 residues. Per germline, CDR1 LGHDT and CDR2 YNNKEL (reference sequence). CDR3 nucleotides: TGTGCCAGCAGCCAAGACGGTAGCGCAGAGACCCAGTACTTC. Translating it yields CASSQDGSAETQYF.

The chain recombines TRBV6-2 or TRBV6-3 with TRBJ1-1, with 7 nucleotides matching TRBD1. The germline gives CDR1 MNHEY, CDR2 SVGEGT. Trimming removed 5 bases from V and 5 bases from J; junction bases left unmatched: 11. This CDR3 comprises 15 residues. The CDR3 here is CASSPFRDRVTEAFF. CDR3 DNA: TGTGCCAGCAGTCCCTTCCGGGACAGAGTTACTGAAGCTTTCTTT.

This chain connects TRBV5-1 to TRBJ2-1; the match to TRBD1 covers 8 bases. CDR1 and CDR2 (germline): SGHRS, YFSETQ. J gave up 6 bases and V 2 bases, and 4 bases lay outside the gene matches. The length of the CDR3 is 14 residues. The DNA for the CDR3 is TGCGCCAGCAGCTTCACGACAGGGGCCAATGAGCAGTTCTTC. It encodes CASSFTTGANEQFF.

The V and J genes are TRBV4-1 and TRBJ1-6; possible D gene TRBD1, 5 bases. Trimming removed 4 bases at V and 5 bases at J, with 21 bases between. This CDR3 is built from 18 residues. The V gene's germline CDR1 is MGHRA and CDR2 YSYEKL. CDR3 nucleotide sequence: TGCGCCAGCAGCCCGGGCGATTCGGGCGGACAAGATAATTCACCCCTCCACTTT. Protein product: CASSPGDSGGQDNSPLHF.